A single T cell receptor beta chain is shown here with its context. What it binds is unknown. Germline CDR1 is SNHLY and CDR2 is FYNNEI. This CDR3 region has 17 residues. The V and J ends lost 4 bases and 0 bases respectively, with 17 bases between them. The data were obtained in a study of vaccination and CD4 T cells after COVID-19. Across the whole study: Taking of post-vaccine samples occurred a median 72 days after dose two (range 14 to 241).

As to treatment: 10-day PBMC culture with coronavirus spike peptide pools or control peptides (ViraFEST assay). First, ViraFEST expanded antigen-specific T cells with peptide pools, and next it sequenced the TCRs. At the Johns Hopkins FTIC core, DNA taken from cultured CD4+ T cells was sequenced by way of the Oncomine TCR Beta short-read assay. A single record per CDR3 protein comes from TCRdb applying MiXCR to the PCR reads. The sample yields about 15,000 distinct CDR3 sequences, 57% seen once. Sequenced material: CD4+ T cells from blood, cultured in vitro. The clonotype was recovered from a human donor who had recovered from COVID-19. The chain employs TRBV2 and TRBJ2-3, with D perhaps TRBD2 (7 bases). The CDR3 DNA reads as TGTGCCAGCAGTGGGGGGGGCGGACAGACTAGCACAGATACGCAGTATTTT. It specifies CASSGGGGQTSTDTQYF.